The present TCR beta chain was sequenced within a study of shared clonotypes between healthy human individuals. This clone came up once. Its specificity is unknown. Only in-frame clones appear in the TCRdb table, and some are missing; sequencing was by immunoSEQ multiplex PCR. The sample lists about 2 million clones; about 95% were seen once. Deletions cut 2 bases from V and 4 bases from J, with 15 bases between. The CDR3 totals 15 residues. Germline-derived CDR1 and CDR2 are SEHNR and FQNEAQ (reference sequence). Study-level points and caveats: Exclusively blood specimens were collected; tissue repertoires likely differ. Shared clonotypes across all four donors exceeded non-shared ones in generation probability.

CD45RO-negative cells were positively selected for CCR7, leaving out terminally differentiated effector memory CD45RA+ cells. The receptor comes from a man younger than 35 in good health. This chain joins TRBV7-9 and TRBJ2-7, with a tentative D call TRBD2 (6 bases). Sequenced sample: naive CD8+ T cells sorted from blood. The CDR3 loop reads CASSLSPSEPYEQYF. The CDR3 region has the DNA TGTGCCAGCAGCTTATCCCCTAGCGAGCCATACGAGCAGTACTTC.